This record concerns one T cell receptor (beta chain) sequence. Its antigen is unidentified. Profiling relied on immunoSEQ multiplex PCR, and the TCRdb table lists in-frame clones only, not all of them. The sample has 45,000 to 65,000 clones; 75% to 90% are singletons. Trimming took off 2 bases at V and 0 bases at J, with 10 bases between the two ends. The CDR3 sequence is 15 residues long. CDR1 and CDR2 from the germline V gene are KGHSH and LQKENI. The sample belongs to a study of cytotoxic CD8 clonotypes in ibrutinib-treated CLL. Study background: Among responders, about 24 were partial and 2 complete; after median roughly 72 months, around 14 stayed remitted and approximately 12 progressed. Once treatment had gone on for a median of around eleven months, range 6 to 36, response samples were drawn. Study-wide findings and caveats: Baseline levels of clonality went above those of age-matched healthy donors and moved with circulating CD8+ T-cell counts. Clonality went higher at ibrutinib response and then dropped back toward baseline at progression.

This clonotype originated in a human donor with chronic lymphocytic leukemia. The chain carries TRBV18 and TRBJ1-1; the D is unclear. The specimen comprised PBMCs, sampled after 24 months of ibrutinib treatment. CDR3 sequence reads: CASSPIPGVNTEAFF. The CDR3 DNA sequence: TGTGCCAGCTCACCAATCCCGGGCGTGAACACTGAAGCTTTCTTT.